This T cell receptor (beta chain) was obtained from a study of control samples from healthy donors and cancer patients (dated by TCRdb to about 2020). For this clone: Its antigen remains undetermined. Base qualities are not recorded, but no much larger clone differs from it by a single base.

Preparation of the library involved the immunoSEQ multiplex PCR assay. The source is immuneACCESS, and TCRdb retained only in-frame sequences with V and J called. Part of the clones is not carried over; for the studies checked, unresolved V genes explain less than half of this, and the remainder is unexplained. Present in this sample are under 60,000 clones, 93% of which were seen just once. About a quarter of the sample is in the top ten clones. CDR3 length: 13 amino acids, cysteine to phenylalanine. Just CDR3 DNA is preserved here, 39 bases in frame from base 1. CDR1 and CDR2 were assigned from the germline V gene as SNHLY and FYNNEI. The junction shows trimming of 1 base on V and 1 base on J, plus 4 bases between the germline ends.

Sequencing was done on a sample of PBMCs. The origin of this receptor is a woman in her forties or fifties with head and neck cancer. The sequence links TRBV2 to TRBJ1-1, with the D gene too uncertain to name. The DNA sequence is TGTGCCAGCAGTGAAGGAGCGAACACTGAAGCTTTCTTT. It translates to CASSEGANTEAFF.